This TCR beta chain was captured by sequencing in a study of T cell changes during pregnancy in multiple sclerosis. The CDR3 extends over 19 amino acids. Trimming at V came to 0 bases and at J to 4 bases, leaving 13 bases not matched to a gene. Germline assignment: CDR1 MGHRA and CDR2 YSYEKL. The method was immunoSEQ multiplex PCR; TCRdb's version includes in-frame clones alone and lacks a portion of them. The sample carries tens of thousands of clones, around nine tenths recorded once. The chain is built from TRBV4-1 and TRBJ2-5; TRBD2 agrees at 11 bases. This specimen consisted of peripheral blood, obtained after pregnancy. The clonotype was recovered from a female donor in good health, enrolled as a control in a pregnancy study. CDR3 DNA sequence: TGCGCCAGCAGCCAAGATCGGGGACTAGCGGACGAGAACGGAGAGACCCAGTACTTC. Its protein is CASSQDRGLADENGETQYF.